Shown below are 10 T cell receptor beta chains from a single sample sequenced in a study of T cells after yellow fever vaccination. MiXCR was run by TCRdb on the 5' RACE reads, yielding one entry per CDR3 protein. This sample has around 600,000 distinct CDR3 sequences, with 12% found just once. This material consisted of PBMCs, taken on the day of the yellow fever booster vaccination. These TCRs come from a man younger than 45 who received the YFV17D yellow fever vaccine.

This clonotype came up a few times. This chain connects TRBV20-1 to TRBJ2-2, with D perhaps matching TRBD2 (6 bases). Germline V lookup: CDR1 DFQATT, CDR2 SNEGSKA (reference sequence). This CDR3 is built from 13 residues. V lost 8 bases to trimming and J lost 1 base, with 11 bases between them. CDR3 amino acids: CSFLAENTGELFF. CDR3 sequence (DNA): TGCAGTTTTTTAGCGGAGAACACCGGGGAGCTGTTTTTT.

V usage is TRBV6-6 and J usage is TRBJ2-7; perhaps TRBD1 as D (5 bases). CDR3 size: 12 residues. Trimming shortened V by 6 bases and J by 3 bases, and 9 bases separated the two germline ends. Germline V lookup: CDR1 MNHNY, CDR2 SVGAGI (reference sequence). CDR3 sequence reads: CASSNRNYEQYF. The CDR3 nucleotides read TGTGCCAGCAGCAACAGGAACTACGAGCAGTACTTC.

The gene calls are TRBV20-1 and TRBJ2-5; 10 nucleotides align to TRBD2. CDR3 length: 15 amino acids. Trimming removed 1 base from V and 5 bases from J; junction bases left unmatched: 7. Per the germline V gene, CDR1 is DFQATT and CDR2 is SNEGSKA (reference sequence). CDR3 protein: CSARGASGSEETQYF. CDR3 nucleotide sequence: TGCAGTGCTAGAGGGGCTAGCGGGAGTGAGGAGACCCAGTACTTC.

The chain uses TRBV11-1 and TRBJ2-7, with TRBD2 matching over 7 bases. The length of the CDR3 is 19 residues. CDR1 SGHAT and CDR2 FQDESV come from the germline V gene (reference sequence). V dropped 4 bases and J dropped 5; count of bases not matched to a gene: 23. CDR3: CASSSRGQGTAGDQNEQYF. CDR3 sequence (DNA): TGTGCCAGCAGCTCGAGAGGGCAGGGCACGGCGGGAGATCAGAACGAGCAGTACTTC.

The CDR3 sequence: CASKVGGNTGELFF. CDR3 in DNA: TGTGCCTCCAAGGTTGGGGGGAACACCGGGGAGCTGTTTTTT. The rearrangement uses TRBV27 and TRBJ2-2; D possibly uses TRBD1 or TRBD2 (5 bases each). The CDR3 contains 14 residues. The V end was cut by 11 bases, the J end by 1 base, with 14 bases between. Germline values: CDR1 MNHEY, CDR2 SMNVEV (reference sequence).

The rearrangement uses TRBV12-3 or TRBV12-4 and TRBJ2-5, with 10 bases aligning to TRBD2. This CDR3 comprises 18 residues. Germline trimming cut 5 bases from V and 4 bases from J; bases unmatched to any gene: 16. Here the CDR3 DNA reads TGTGCCAGCAGTCACCAAAAGCGGGAGGGTCAGAGGGCAGAGACCCAGTACTTC. It is translated as CASSHQKREGQRAETQYF.

The chain carries TRBV6-2 or TRBV6-3 and TRBJ2-1; D ambiguous. This CDR3 comprises 11 residues. Germline V gene data show CDR1 as MNHEY and CDR2 as SVGEGT. Deletions cut 7 bases from V and 6 bases from J, with 7 bases between. The CDR3 spells CASISSNEQFF. The CDR3 DNA follows: TGTGCCAGCATCTCGTCCAATGAGCAGTTCTTC.

The V and J genes are TRBV20-1 and TRBJ1-4, with 10 positions matching TRBD1. This CDR3 contains 14 residues. J lost 5 bases, V lost 3 bases, and 3 bases had no gene match. Germline V gene lookup returns CDR1 DFQATT and CDR2 SNEGSKA (reference sequence). This chain's CDR3 is CSARTGQGNEKLFF. In nucleotides, the CDR3 is TGCAGTGCTAGGACGGGACAGGGGAATGAAAAACTGTTTTTT.

This clonotype was seen only a few times. The chain employs TRBV7-9 and TRBJ2-1; D unclear. CDR1 and CDR2 from the germline V gene are SEHNR and FQNEAQ (reference sequence). The CDR3 has 12 amino acids. V was cut by 3 bases and J by 9 bases, with 9 bases left in between. CDR3 region: CASSLDIVEQFF. CDR3 bases: TGTGCCAGCAGCTTGGATATAGTTGAGCAGTTCTTC.

This clonotype was observed a few times. The rearrangement joins TRBV5-1 to TRBJ2-3, with D unclear. V was shortened by 5 bases and J by 1 base, with 11 bases between the two germline ends. Germline V lookup: CDR1 SGHRS, CDR2 YFSETQ. The CDR3 has 14 residues. In nucleotides, the CDR3 is TGCGCCAGCAGACCACGAGTGGGCACAGATACGCAGTATTTT. It translates to CASRPRVGTDTQYF.